Listed below are T cell receptor beta chains from one sample, sequenced in a study of Ad26.COV2.S vaccination and SARS-CoV-2 variants. This table comes from immunoSEQ multiplex PCR, and its TCRdb copy is limited to in-frame clones, with some not included. The repertoire has about 380,000 clones, 83% of them found once; the top ten carry more than 7%. Sequenced here: peripheral blood, sampled in a trial of Ad26.COV2.S vaccine versus placebo. All receptors come from a person aged 18-60 years who received the Ad26.COV2.S COVID-19 vaccine or a placebo. The CDR3 runs from the conserved cysteine through the conserved F or W. The order of the fields is clone size, D gene, J gene, V gene, CDR3 protein, CDR3 DNA. A D gene is named only where the DNA matches it firmly. The size of a clone is reported for some rows only, either as once, few or many, or as a class for expanded clones.

clone_size: -; d_call: TRBD1; j_call: TRBJ2-2; v_call: TRBV5-1; cdr3_aa: CASSLRQGADTGELFF; cdr3_nt: TGCGCCAGCAGCTTGAGACAGGGGGCGGACACCGGGGAGCTGTTTTTT
clone_size: -; d_call: -; j_call: TRBJ1-4; v_call: TRBV29-1; cdr3_aa: CSVRRSYNEKLFF; cdr3_nt: TGCAGCGTCCGACGGTCATATAATGAAAAACTGTTTTTT
clone_size: -; d_call: -; j_call: TRBJ1-6; v_call: TRBV6-6; cdr3_aa: CASSSGGSSPLHF; cdr3_nt: TGTGCCAGCAGTTCAGGAGGTTCCTCACCCCTCCACTTT
clone_size: -; d_call: -; j_call: TRBJ2-7; v_call: TRBV5-1; cdr3_aa: CASSSGTLSSYEQYF; cdr3_nt: TGCGCCAGCAGCTCCGGGACCCTCAGCTCCTACGAGCAGTACTTC
clone_size: -; d_call: -; j_call: TRBJ2-1; v_call: TRBV12-3/TRBV12-4; cdr3_aa: CASSRYNEQFF; cdr3_nt: TGTGCCAGCAGTCGTTACAATGAGCAGTTCTTC
clone_size: -; d_call: -; j_call: TRBJ1-3; v_call: TRBV13; cdr3_aa: CASSSWRQSGNTIYF; cdr3_nt: TGTGCCAGCAGCTCCTGGAGGCAGTCTGGAAACACCATATATTTT
clone_size: once; d_call: -; j_call: TRBJ2-2; v_call: TRBV7-9; cdr3_aa: CASSSSVKNTGELFF; cdr3_nt: TGTGCCAGCAGCTCATCCGTTAAGAACACCGGGGAGCTGTTTTTT
clone_size: -; d_call: -; j_call: TRBJ1-2; v_call: TRBV7-9; cdr3_aa: CASSLSPGTNGYTF; cdr3_nt: TGTGCCAGCAGCTTATCACCCGGGACCAATGGCTACACCTTC
clone_size: -; d_call: TRBD1; j_call: TRBJ1-2; v_call: TRBV6-5; cdr3_aa: CASSYSRGFGPGYTF; cdr3_nt: TGTGCCAGCAGTTACTCCAGGGGGTTCGGACCTGGCTACACCTTC
clone_size: -; d_call: TRBD1; j_call: TRBJ1-1; v_call: TRBV7-6; cdr3_aa: CASSERVPLGQGLNTEAFF; cdr3_nt: TGTGCCAGCAGCGAGAGGGTTCCACTAGGACAGGGCCTGAACACTGAAGCTTTCTTT
clone_size: -; d_call: -; j_call: TRBJ2-1; v_call: TRBV4-1; cdr3_aa: CASTTVRGTAYNEQFF; cdr3_nt: TGCGCCAGCACCACTGTGCGGGGAACTGCCTACAATGAGCAGTTCTTC
clone_size: few; d_call: -; j_call: TRBJ1-6; v_call: TRBV3-1/TRBV3-2; cdr3_aa: CASSQARGEVRNSPLHF; cdr3_nt: TGTGCCAGCAGCCAAGCGCGGGGGGAGGTTCGGAATTCACCCCTCCACTTT
clone_size: -; d_call: -; j_call: TRBJ2-6; v_call: TRBV3-1/TRBV3-2; cdr3_aa: CASSPRGTGANVLTF; cdr3_nt: TGTGCCAGCAGCCCGCGGGGTACTGGGGCCAACGTCCTGACTTTC
clone_size: -; d_call: -; j_call: TRBJ2-1; v_call: TRBV7-2; cdr3_aa: CASSNGQNNEQFF; cdr3_nt: TGTGCCAGCAGCAACGGACAGAACAATGAGCAGTTCTTC
clone_size: -; d_call: -; j_call: TRBJ1-3; v_call: TRBV7-2; cdr3_aa: CASSLFAGTGNTIYF; cdr3_nt: TGTGCCAGCAGCTTATTTGCTGGGACTGGAAACACCATATATTTT
clone_size: -; d_call: -; j_call: TRBJ1-3; v_call: TRBV9; cdr3_aa: CASSVAGISGNTIYF; cdr3_nt: TGTGCCAGCAGCGTAGCAGGGATCTCTGGAAACACCATATATTTT
clone_size: once; d_call: -; j_call: TRBJ2-3; v_call: TRBV5-1; cdr3_aa: CASSRGAGALTDTQYF; cdr3_nt: TGCGCCAGCAGCCGGGGGGCGGGGGCCCTCACAGATACGCAGTATTTT
clone_size: -; d_call: -; j_call: TRBJ2-7; v_call: TRBV10-3; cdr3_aa: CAISESSYEQYF; cdr3_nt: TGTGCCATCAGTGAGTCGAGCTACGAGCAGTACTTC
clone_size: -; d_call: -; j_call: TRBJ2-3; v_call: TRBV6-1; cdr3_aa: CATEAVGQYF; cdr3_nt: TGTGCCACTGAAGCGGTCGGGCAGTATTTT
clone_size: -; d_call: TRBD1; j_call: TRBJ1-6; v_call: TRBV10-3; cdr3_aa: CAISMDRVNSPLHF; cdr3_nt: TGTGCCATCAGTATGGACAGGGTTAATTCACCCCTCCACTTT
clone_size: -; d_call: -; j_call: TRBJ2-7; v_call: TRBV7-6; cdr3_aa: CASSYTAKGEQYF; cdr3_nt: TGTGCCAGCAGCTACACAGCGAAGGGGGAGCAGTACTTC
clone_size: -; d_call: -; j_call: TRBJ1-5; v_call: TRBV6-5; cdr3_aa: CASMANQPQHF; cdr3_nt: TGTGCCAGCATGGCCAATCAGCCCCAGCATTTT
clone_size: -; d_call: -; j_call: TRBJ2-2; v_call: TRBV5-1; cdr3_aa: CASSLNGRGTGELFF; cdr3_nt: TGCGCCAGCAGCTTAAACGGGAGAGGGACCGGGGAGCTGTTTTTT
clone_size: -; d_call: -; j_call: TRBJ2-2; v_call: TRBV11-3; cdr3_aa: CASSLDQSGELFF; cdr3_nt: TGTGCCAGCAGCTTAGATCAGTCCGGGGAGCTGTTTTTT
clone_size: -; d_call: -; j_call: TRBJ1-3; v_call: TRBV6-5; cdr3_aa: CASSYSSGPGNTIYF; cdr3_nt: TGTGCCAGCAGTTACTCGAGCGGGCCTGGAAACACCATATATTTT
clone_size: -; d_call: TRBD2; j_call: TRBJ2-7; v_call: TRBV13; cdr3_aa: CASSFGLATYEQYF; cdr3_nt: TGTGCCAGCAGCTTTGGACTAGCGACCTACGAGCAGTACTTC
clone_size: -; d_call: TRBD2; j_call: TRBJ2-1; v_call: TRBV5-1; cdr3_aa: CASSLSLAGGSSYNEQFF; cdr3_nt: TGCGCCAGCAGCTTGAGCCTAGCGGGAGGGAGCTCCTACAATGAGCAGTTCTTC
clone_size: -; d_call: -; j_call: TRBJ2-3; v_call: TRBV3-1/TRBV3-2; cdr3_aa: CASSQGTASTDTQYF; cdr3_nt: TGTGCCAGCAGCCAAGGGACGGCTAGCACAGATACGCAGTATTTT
clone_size: few; d_call: TRBD1; j_call: TRBJ2-7; v_call: TRBV7-9; cdr3_aa: CASSLAGTGFGEQYF; cdr3_nt: TGTGCCAGCAGCTTAGCGGGGACAGGGTTCGGGGAGCAGTACTTC
clone_size: -; d_call: -; j_call: TRBJ1-6; v_call: TRBV7-2; cdr3_aa: CASSFGGRNLTLHF; cdr3_nt: TGTGCCAGCAGCTTTGGAGGGCGGAATTTGACCCTCCACTTT
clone_size: -; d_call: -; j_call: TRBJ1-3; v_call: TRBV7-9; cdr3_aa: CASTPYSPGKTGNTIYF; cdr3_nt: TGTGCCAGCACCCCTTACTCCCCAGGGAAGACTGGAAACACCATATATTTT
clone_size: once; d_call: -; j_call: TRBJ1-5; v_call: TRBV19; cdr3_aa: CASSILGDQPQHF; cdr3_nt: TGTGCCAGTAGTATACTTGGGGATCAGCCCCAGCATTTT
clone_size: -; d_call: -; j_call: TRBJ1-2; v_call: TRBV9; cdr3_aa: CASSVEGRGYGYTF; cdr3_nt: TGTGCCAGCAGCGTAGAGGGTCGGGGATATGGCTACACCTTC
clone_size: -; d_call: -; j_call: TRBJ2-7; v_call: TRBV7-9; cdr3_aa: CASSLVTNDEQYF; cdr3_nt: TGTGCCAGCAGCTTAGTGACAAATGACGAGCAGTACTTC
clone_size: -; d_call: -; j_call: TRBJ1-2; v_call: TRBV16; cdr3_aa: CASSQYEGQSYTF; cdr3_nt: TGTGCCAGCAGCCAATATGAGGGCCAGAGCTACACCTTC
clone_size: -; d_call: -; j_call: TRBJ2-1; v_call: TRBV27; cdr3_aa: CASSLGGGYGLGFF; cdr3_nt: TGTGCCAGCAGTTTGGGGGGGGGCTATGGGCTAGGGTTCTTC
clone_size: -; d_call: -; j_call: TRBJ2-4; v_call: TRBV18; cdr3_aa: CASSPETVAKNIQYF; cdr3_nt: TGTGCCAGCTCACCGGAGACTGTAGCCAAAAACATTCAGTACTTC
clone_size: -; d_call: -; j_call: TRBJ2-1; v_call: TRBV6-5; cdr3_aa: CASSYGRGLDNEQFF; cdr3_nt: TGTGCCAGCAGTTACGGGCGGGGGCTAGACAATGAGCAGTTCTTC
clone_size: -; d_call: -; j_call: TRBJ2-1; v_call: TRBV15; cdr3_aa: CATSPGGATKRNEQFF; cdr3_nt: TGTGCCACCTCCCCGGGGGGCGCAACCAAGCGCAATGAGCAGTTCTTC
clone_size: -; d_call: TRBD1; j_call: TRBJ1-2; v_call: TRBV29-1; cdr3_aa: CSDLSGTGGMGGYTF; cdr3_nt: TGCAGCGACCTTAGCGGGACAGGGGGCATGGGGGGCTACACCTTC
clone_size: -; d_call: -; j_call: TRBJ1-4; v_call: TRBV18; cdr3_aa: CASSHPGHRNEKLFF; cdr3_nt: TGTGCCAGCTCGCACCCGGGACACCGTAATGAAAAACTGTTTTTT
clone_size: -; d_call: -; j_call: TRBJ2-2; v_call: TRBV27; cdr3_aa: CASSLNPRHPNVFF; cdr3_nt: TGTGCCAGCAGTTTAAACCCCAGACATCCGAACGTGTTTTTT
clone_size: -; d_call: TRBD1; j_call: TRBJ2-2; v_call: TRBV5-4; cdr3_aa: CASSGGPGGDGELFF; cdr3_nt: TGTGCCAGCAGTGGGGGTCCAGGGGGCGACGGGGAGCTGTTTTTT
clone_size: -; d_call: -; j_call: TRBJ2-3; v_call: TRBV30; cdr3_aa: CACPGSGIDTQYF; cdr3_nt: TGTGCCTGCCCGGGGTCAGGGATAGATACGCAGTATTTT
clone_size: -; d_call: -; j_call: TRBJ1-2; v_call: TRBV28; cdr3_aa: CASSLKGSRGYTF; cdr3_nt: TGTGCCAGCAGTTTAAAGGGGAGTCGGGGCTACACCTTC
clone_size: -; d_call: -; j_call: TRBJ2-1; v_call: TRBV12-3/TRBV12-4; cdr3_aa: CASSLAYNEQFF; cdr3_nt: TGTGCCAGCAGCCTCGCCTACAATGAGCAGTTCTTC
clone_size: -; d_call: TRBD1; j_call: TRBJ2-3; v_call: TRBV3-1/TRBV3-2; cdr3_aa: CASSQGAGTVTDTQYF; cdr3_nt: TGTGCCAGCAGCCAAGGAGCCGGGACAGTCACAGATACGCAGTATTTT
clone_size: -; d_call: -; j_call: TRBJ1-3; v_call: TRBV30; cdr3_aa: CAWGADGGLGNTIYF; cdr3_nt: TGTGCCTGGGGAGCCGACGGGGGTCTCGGAAACACCATATATTTT
clone_size: -; d_call: -; j_call: TRBJ2-3; v_call: TRBV12-3/TRBV12-4; cdr3_aa: CASSLAPTDTQYF; cdr3_nt: TGTGCCAGCAGTTTAGCGCCCACAGATACGCAGTATTTT
clone_size: -; d_call: TRBD2; j_call: TRBJ2-1; v_call: TRBV28; cdr3_aa: CASTRIAGVNNEQFF; cdr3_nt: TGTGCCAGCACCCGAATAGCGGGGGTAAACAATGAGCAGTTCTTC
clone_size: -; d_call: TRBD2; j_call: TRBJ2-7; v_call: TRBV14; cdr3_aa: CASSDRLAPPYEQYF; cdr3_nt: TGTGCCAGCAGCGACCGACTAGCGCCTCCCTACGAGCAGTACTTC
clone_size: -; d_call: -; j_call: TRBJ1-1; v_call: TRBV7-9; cdr3_aa: CASSLGTSYTEAFF; cdr3_nt: TGTGCCAGCAGCTTAGGGACATCGTACACTGAAGCTTTCTTT
clone_size: -; d_call: -; j_call: TRBJ2-2; v_call: TRBV10-3; cdr3_aa: CAISASPGGELFF; cdr3_nt: TGTGCCATCAGTGCATCTCCCGGGGGGGAGCTGTTTTTT
clone_size: -; d_call: TRBD2; j_call: TRBJ2-5; v_call: TRBV5-6; cdr3_aa: CASSLRLAGETQYF; cdr3_nt: TGTGCCAGCAGCTTGAGACTAGCGGGAGAGACCCAGTACTTC